Reported below is one T cell receptor beta chain. Assay: immunoSEQ multiplex PCR; the TCRdb copy retains only in-frame clones and omits some. The sample carries fewer than 150,000 clones, less than 90% recorded once. This sample stems from a study of blood T cell repertoires in COVID-19. Germline CDR1 is MGHDK and CDR2 is SYGVNS. The CDR3 extends over 15 amino acids. Trimming at V came to 3 bases and at J to 6 bases, leaving 4 bases not matched to a gene. The sequencing input was PBMCs or T cells enriched from blood (not recorded which). The chain combines TRBV25-1 with TRBJ2-3; 12 positions match TRBD1. This TCR was recovered from a young man who had recovered from COVID-19. This chain's CDR3 is CASSDLGQGADTQYF. CDR3 bases: TGTGCCAGCAGTGACTTGGGACAGGGGGCCGATACGCAGTATTTT.